This TCR beta chain was observed in a study of blood T cell repertoires in COVID-19. In the study overall: The study drew acute and convalescent COVID-19 samples from the United States, Italy and Spain.

The CDR3 contains 16 residues. V shed 3 bases and J 4 bases; nucleotides not matched to a gene: 8. Germline values: CDR1 SGHAT, CDR2 FQNNGV. Data came from immunoSEQ multiplex PCR; TCRdb stores just in-frame clones and leaves some out. The sample has some 120,000 clones, about 87% seen once; the top ten hold approximately 3.6%. This receptor was obtained from a woman aged 60 to 75 with acute or convalescent COVID-19. J is TRBJ2-5 and V is TRBV11-2, with 10 bases fitting TRBD2. The specimen sequenced was peripheral blood. The CDR3 DNA reads TGTGCCAGCAGCTTTAACCAACTAGCGGGAAGAGAGACCCAGTACTTC. Translated, it gives CASSFNQLAGRETQYF. The entire variable domain, with the rest obtained from reference TRBV11-2 and TRBJ2-5, is as follows: EAGVAQSPRYKIIEKRQSVAFWCNPISGHATLYWYQQILGQGPKLLIQFQNNGVVDDSQLPKDRFSAERLKGVDSTLKIQPAKLEDSAVYLCASSFNQLAGRETQYFGPGTRLLVL.